The 13 T cell receptor beta chains below were found in one sample sequenced in a study of blood T cell repertoires in COVID-19. TCRdb's table, derived via immunoSEQ multiplex PCR, lists solely in-frame clones and lacks some. The data contain about 210,000 clones, 65% to 90% of them seen just once; the ten biggest clones take up 2.4%. Sequences were obtained from peripheral blood. These receptor sequences come from a woman aged 70-85 years with COVID-19, enrolled during active disease.

The J gene is TRBJ1-2, the V gene TRBV5-5, with D possibly being TRBD1 (5 bases). V lost 3 bases to trimming and J lost 0 bases, with 15 bases between them. The CDR3 is 16 amino acids. From germline, CDR1 is SGHKS and CDR2 YYEKEE (reference sequence). The CDR3, as DNA: TGTGCCAGCAGCTACTGGGGCCTAGAGGCTAACTATGGCTACACCTTC. Translated: CASSYWGLEANYGYTF.

In this sample, this clone turned up once. The V call is TRBV7-9, the J call TRBJ1-2; D might be TRBD1 (5 bases). Germline-derived CDR1 and CDR2 are SEHNR and FQNEAQ (reference sequence). The CDR3 sequence is 17 residues long. Trimming left V 1 base short and J 4 bases short, with 19 bases between. CDR3 amino acids: CASSLDRHTTDGYGYTF. CDR3 nucleotide sequence: TGTGCCAGCAGCTTAGACAGGCACACTACGGACGGCTATGGCTACACCTTC.

J is TRBJ1-4 and V is TRBV5-8; D is unresolved. The CDR3 consists of 14 residues. The germline V and J ends were trimmed by 4 bases and 6 bases, with 13 bases remaining between them. Germline CDR1 and CDR2: SGHTS and YDEGEE. The CDR3 nucleotides are TGTGCCAGCAGCCACGTCGCGGCTCATGAAAAACTGTTTTTT. It encodes CASSHVAAHEKLFF.

V and J are TRBV6-5 and TRBJ1-2; 8 nucleotides match TRBD1. Trimming cost V 0 bases and J 8 bases; bases outside gene matches: 11. Germline lookup yields CDR1 MNHEY and CDR2 SVGAGI. The CDR3 consists of 16 residues. The CDR3 DNA is TGTGCCAGCAGTTACTCGATGGCACAGGGGGTTAGAGGCTACACCTTC. Protein sequence: CASSYSMAQGVRGYTF.

V gene TRBV7-3 combines with J gene TRBJ2-5, with 9 bases lining up with TRBD1. The CDR3 is 15 amino acids. CDR1 and CDR2 (germline): SGHTA, FQGTGA. V was clipped by 5 bases and J by 5 bases; unmatched bases: 9. The CDR3, as DNA: TGTGCCAGCAGCCCACTCAGGACAGGGGTTGAGACCCAGTACTTC. This translates into CASSPLRTGVETQYF.

The chain joins TRBV30 to TRBJ1-6; the D gene is possibly TRBD1 (5 bases). This CDR3 is 17 amino acids long. From germline, CDR1 is GTSNPN and CDR2 SVGIG (reference sequence). The V gene lost 1 base and the J gene lost 0 bases, with 13 bases spanning the gap. This CDR3 is CAWSARGSSSYNSPLHF. In DNA form, the CDR3 reads TGTGCCTGGAGTGCAAGGGGCAGTAGCTCCTATAATTCACCCCTCCACTTT.

The chain carries TRBV7-2 and TRBJ2-2, with a weak D call TRBD2 (7 bases). This CDR3 is 15 amino acids long. Germline V CDR1 and CDR2: SGHTA, FQGNSA. Trimming shortened V by 7 bases and J by 4 bases, and 16 bases separated the two germline ends. The CDR3 DNA is TGTGCCAGCACCCAGACTAGCAGGGGCACCGGGGAGCTGTTTTTT. As protein: CASTQTSRGTGELFF.

V is TRBV19 and J is TRBJ1-3, with D possibly being TRBD1 (5 bases). The CDR3 is made up of 16 amino acids. Looked up from germline, CDR1 is LNHDA and CDR2 is SQIVND (reference sequence). Trimming cost V 4 bases and J 1 base, with 14 bases left between them. CDR3 in amino acids: CASSKFSGSSGNTIYF. Written as DNA, the CDR3 is TGTGCCAGTAGTAAATTCTCAGGGTCGTCTGGAAACACCATATATTTT.

This clone has more than one count but fewer than ten. The chain carries TRBV27 and TRBJ1-2, with 7 bases aligning to TRBD1. The V gene's germline CDR1 is MNHEY and CDR2 SMNVEV (reference sequence). The V and J ends lost 5 bases and 8 bases, in that order; junction bases with no gene match: 17. The CDR3 consists of 16 residues. CDR3 nucleotide sequence: TGTGCCAGCAGTCCCCCTCCGGGACAGATAGTCCGGGGCTACACCTTC. As protein: CASSPPPGQIVRGYTF.

The V gene is TRBV21-1, the J gene TRBJ2-1; the table's TRBD2 call for D was not verified on the DNA. TRBV21-1 represents a pseudogene. This CDR3 has 18 amino acids. The CDR3 DNA sequence: TGTGCCAGCAGCAAAGCGGGACCCGGGACTAGCAAGTCCCATGAGCAGTTCTTC. Translating it yields CASSKAGPGTSKSHEQFF.

The V gene is TRBV7-2, the J gene TRBJ2-1; tentative D call: TRBD2 (7 bases). The germline V gene encodes CDR1 SGHTA and CDR2 FQGNSA. The CDR3 runs to 16 residues. V was trimmed by 5 bases and J by 4 bases, leaving 18 bases between them. CDR3 sequence: CASSLISGGPYNEQFF. The DNA for the CDR3 is TGTGCCAGCAGCCTGATCTCCGGGGGGCCTTACAATGAGCAGTTCTTC.

The chain has TRBV4-2 and TRBJ2-7, with 12 bases aligning to TRBD2. V lost 2 bases, J lost 4 bases, and 6 bases stayed unmatched. Germline-derived CDR1 and CDR2 are LGHNA and YNFKEQ. The CDR3 loop spans 16 amino acids. CDR3 sequence (DNA): TGTGCCAGCAGCCAATATGCTAGCGGGGGGGAGTACGAGCAGTACTTC. Protein product: CASSQYASGGEYEQYF.

The gene calls are TRBV7-6 and TRBJ2-2; D not resolved. Germline V gene lookup returns CDR1 SGHVS and CDR2 FNYEAQ. V lost 5 bases, J lost 4 bases, and 14 bases lay in between. The CDR3 loop spans 15 amino acids. The CDR3 reads CASSPLGFRTGELFF. DNA of the CDR3: TGTGCCAGCAGCCCGCTGGGCTTCCGCACCGGGGAGCTGTTTTTT.